Following are 28 T cell receptor beta chains from one sample sequenced in a study of cytotoxic CD8 clonotypes in ibrutinib-treated CLL. Clones were read by immunoSEQ multiplex PCR, and TCRdb kept only the in-frame ones, dropping some. Among around 160,000 clones, over 65% were seen once, and the ten largest hold roughly 1.9%. The specimen comprised PBMCs, sampled after 12 months of ibrutinib treatment. Source of these receptors: a human donor with chronic lymphocytic leukemia.

This chain links TRBV18 with TRBJ2-1; no reliable D call. The CDR3 totals 12 residues. Germline V gives CDR1 KGHSH, CDR2 LQKENI. The V and J ends lost 1 base and 5 bases respectively, with 3 bases between them. The CDR3 loop is CASSPRHNEQFF. CDR3 DNA sequence: TGTGCCAGCTCACCACGTCACAATGAGCAGTTCTTC.

This clone was detected only once. The chain uses TRBV5-1 and TRBJ2-3, with TRBD1 as a possible D gene (6 bases). CDR1 and CDR2 from the germline V gene are SGHRS and YFSETQ. This CDR3 comprises 14 residues. Trimming removed 3 bases from V and 4 bases from J, with 12 bases in between. The CDR3 here is CASSSTGFADTQYF. CDR3 coding DNA: TGCGCCAGCAGCTCCACAGGGTTCGCAGATACGCAGTATTTT.

The V call is TRBV6-1, the J call TRBJ1-6; 7 bases fit TRBD1. V lost 6 bases and J lost 10; bases outside the gene matches: 12. In germline, CDR1 is MNHNS, CDR2 SASEGT. The CDR3 consists of 15 residues. The CDR3 sequence is CASRTTGTGESPLHF. CDR3 in DNA: TGTGCCAGCAGGACGACAGGGACTGGAGAGTCACCCCTCCACTTT.

The count of this clone is one. This chain links TRBV10-3 with TRBJ2-1; no definite D call. This CDR3 has 11 residues. V lost 4 bases and J 6 bases, leaving 4 bases between the germline ends. From germline, CDR1 is ENHRY and CDR2 SYGVKD. The CDR3 region has the DNA TGTGCCATCAGTGCCGCCAATGAGCAGTTCTTC. Protein product: CAISAANEQFF.

The chain is built from TRBV5-1 and TRBJ1-1, with 9 bases lining up with TRBD1. V dropped 4 bases and J dropped 0; count of bases not matched to a gene: 10. Germline V gene data show CDR1 as SGHRS and CDR2 as YFSETQ. The CDR3 runs to 17 residues. Written as DNA, the CDR3 is TGCGCCAGCAGCAAGACAGGGGGAGGGCTAATGAACACTGAAGCTTTCTTT. It is translated as CASSKTGGGLMNTEAFF.

This clone has a handful of counts. Other DNA sequences in this sample translate to the same CDR3. J is TRBJ2-5 and V is TRBV20-1, with D perhaps TRBD2 (5 bases). The CDR3 contains 11 residues. The germline CDR1 and CDR2 sequences are DFQATT and SNEGSKA (reference sequence). The V and J ends lost 6 bases and 5 bases respectively, with 10 bases between them. The CDR3 coding sequence is TGCAGTGCCAGTTTAGCGGAGACCCAGTACTTC. As protein: CSASLAETQYF.

The chain couples TRBV7-3 to TRBJ2-7, with D unclear. Trimming took 5 bases from V and 3 from J, leaving 11 bases between them. CDR1 and CDR2 from the germline V gene are SGHTA and FQGTGA. This CDR3 region has 13 residues. The CDR3 sequence: CASSPGPYYEQYF. In DNA, the CDR3 is TGTGCCAGCAGCCCCGGCCCTTACTACGAGCAGTACTTC.

V gene TRBV18 combines with J gene TRBJ1-1; 11 nucleotides match TRBD1. Germline trimming cut 1 base from V and 5 bases from J; bases unmatched to any gene: 6. CDR1 is KGHSH and CDR2 is LQKENI in the germline V gene. The CDR3 has 16 residues. CDR3 amino acids: CASSPLDRGRDTEAFF. CDR3 DNA sequence: TGTGCCAGCTCACCACTGGACAGGGGGCGAGATACTGAAGCTTTCTTT.

V gene TRBV7-3 combines with J gene TRBJ2-4, with D maybe TRBD1 (6 bases). Deletions cut 5 bases from V and 0 bases from J, with 14 bases between. Germline CDR1 SGHTA, CDR2 FQGTGA. This CDR3 comprises 16 residues. The CDR3 here is CASSPDRSLAKNIQYF. The CDR3 nucleotides are TGTGCCAGCAGCCCCGACAGGTCACTAGCCAAAAACATTCAGTACTTC.

The V and J genes are TRBV6-5 and TRBJ2-1, with unresolved D. Germline values: CDR1 MNHEY, CDR2 SVGAGI. The V and J ends lost 2 bases and 10 bases respectively, with 6 bases between them. CDR3 length equals 11 residues. In nucleotides, the CDR3 is TGTGCCAGCAGTTACCCCGAGGAGCAGTTCTTC. Amino acids: CASSYPEEQFF.

This clone was counted a single time. The rearrangement joins TRBV28 to TRBJ2-3; the match to TRBD2 covers 13 bases. V shed 3 bases, J shed 5 bases, and the junction held 5 bases outside the gene matches. Germline V gives CDR1 MDHEN, CDR2 SYDVKM. The CDR3 contains 16 residues. The CDR3 reads CASSLRLAGGIDTQYF. CDR3 in DNA: TGTGCCAGCAGTTTGAGACTAGCGGGAGGTATAGATACGCAGTATTTT. Filled out from reference TRBV28 and TRBJ2-3, the complete variable domain reads DVKVTQSSRYLVKRTGEKVFLECVQDMDHENMFWYRQDPGLGLRLIYFSYDVKMKEKGDIPEGYSVSREKKERFSLILESASTNQTSMYLCASSLRLAGGIDTQYFGPGTRLTVL.

CDR3 nucleotide sequence: TGTGCCAGCAGTAAGTTTTTCTCTGGGGCCAACGTCCTGACTTTC. Translated, it gives CASSKFFSGANVLTF. The V call is TRBV6-5, the J call TRBJ2-6; D gene uncertain. Germline V CDR1 and CDR2: MNHEY, SVGAGI. The CDR3 runs to 15 residues. Deletions cut 5 bases from V and 0 bases from J, with 8 bases between.

The rearrangement links TRBV7-8 to TRBJ2-1; no reliable D call. Per the germline V gene, CDR1 is SGHVS and CDR2 is FQNEAQ. V lost 1 base to trimming and J lost 9 bases, with 7 bases between them. The CDR3 spans 12 residues. The CDR3, as DNA: TGTGCCAGCAGCTTAGTTGGGTTTGAGCAGTTCTTC. As protein: CASSLVGFEQFF.

This chain links TRBV4-3 with TRBJ2-1, with TRBD2 identical over 11 bases. The germline V gene has CDR1 LGHNA and CDR2 YSLEER. V was pared by 4 bases and J by 6 bases, with 5 bases of the junction left unmatched. The CDR3 consists of 15 residues. The CDR3 region is CASSLGTSGVNEQFF. Here the CDR3 DNA reads TGCGCCAGCAGCCTAGGGACTAGCGGAGTCAATGAGCAGTTCTTC.

This chain links TRBV19 with TRBJ2-1; weak D call: TRBD2 (5 bases). With 2 bases removed from V and 3 bases from J, the gap between germline ends came to 14 bases. Germline lookup yields CDR1 LNHDA and CDR2 SQIVND (reference sequence). The CDR3 length is 16 residues. Here the CDR3 reads CASSITGGRRYNEQFF. The CDR3 bases are TGTGCCAGTAGTATAACCGGAGGACGTCGCTACAATGAGCAGTTCTTC. Full variable domain (remainder filled in from reference TRBV19 and TRBJ2-1): DGGITQSPKYLFRKEGQNVTLSCEQNLNHDAMYWYRQDPGQGLRLIYYSQIVNDFQKGDIAEGYSVSREKKESFPLTVTSAQKNPTAFYLCASSITGGRRYNEQFFGPGTRLTVL.

This chain connects TRBV19 to TRBJ1-4, with TRBD1 as a possible D gene (6 bases). V gave up 4 bases and J gave up 0 bases, with 21 bases separating them. From germline, CDR1 is LNHDA and CDR2 SQIVND (reference sequence). CDR3 length: 19 residues. The CDR3 sequence is CASSRSATGREPTNEKLFF. The CDR3 DNA is TGTGCCAGTAGTAGATCCGCCACAGGGAGGGAACCAACTAATGAAAAACTGTTTTTT.

The chain is built from TRBV6-5 and TRBJ2-7; 8 nucleotides agree with TRBD1. This CDR3 region has 14 residues. Per germline, CDR1 MNHEY and CDR2 SVGAGI. V shed 2 bases and J 2 bases; nucleotides not matched to a gene: 2. The DNA of the CDR3 is TGTGCCAGCAGTTACGGGACAGGACCCTACGAGCAGTACTTC. Translated, it gives CASSYGTGPYEQYF.

This chain uses TRBV6-6 with TRBJ2-1; TRBD2 agrees at 8 bases. The junction had 10 bases not matched to a gene; V was cut back by 6 bases and J by 6 bases. The CDR3 loop spans 15 amino acids. Germline loops: CDR1 MNHNY, CDR2 SVGAGI (reference sequence). This CDR3 is CASSLGGGLLNEQFF. The CDR3, as DNA: TGTGCCAGCAGCTTAGGCGGGGGGCTCCTCAATGAGCAGTTCTTC.

The chain combines TRBV28 with TRBJ2-6; 12 bases are shared with TRBD1. CDR1 and CDR2 (germline): MDHEN, SYDVKM. V was pared by 4 bases and J by 2 bases, with 12 bases of the junction left unmatched. There are 20 residues in the CDR3. CDR3 loop: CASSSTTPGQGAPGANVLTF. CDR3 DNA sequence: TGTGCCAGCAGTTCGACAACACCGGGACAGGGGGCGCCTGGGGCCAACGTCCTGACTTTC.

This chain links TRBV5-6 with TRBJ2-3, with D hard to call. This CDR3 has 14 amino acids. Germline V lookup: CDR1 SGHDT, CDR2 YYEEEE. The V end lost 0 bases, the J end lost 1 base, and 6 bases lay between the germline ends. CDR3 in amino acids: CASSLGIGTDTQYF. The CDR3, as DNA: TGTGCCAGCAGCTTGGGGATCGGCACAGATACGCAGTATTTT.

The rearrangement uses TRBV7-2 and TRBJ2-5, with a weak D call TRBD2 (6 bases). The CDR3 consists of 13 residues. Germline-derived CDR1 and CDR2 are SGHTA and FQGNSA. Trimming pared 1 base from V and 14 bases from J, leaving 17 bases between. The CDR3 loop reads CASSLVVFGLTYF. The CDR3 DNA follows: TGTGCCAGCAGCTTAGTGGTGTTCGGACTAACATACTTC.

The CDR3 sequence is CASSRGRGAYEKLFF. DNA for the CDR3: TGTGCCAGCAGCCGAGGGAGGGGGGCCTATGAAAAACTGTTTTTT. The rearrangement uses TRBV11-3 and TRBJ1-4, with TRBD1 as a possible D gene (6 bases). Germline CDR1 SGHNT, CDR2 YENEEA. Trimming pared 5 bases from V and 6 bases from J, leaving 16 bases between. The CDR3 is made up of 15 amino acids.

This clone was picked up a small number of times. The genes are TRBV2 and TRBJ2-1; perhaps TRBD1 as D (6 bases). Between the trimmed V and J ends, which lost 2 bases and 6 bases, there was a span of 20 bases. The CDR3 runs to 17 residues. Germline assignment: CDR1 SNHLY and CDR2 FYNNEI. The CDR3 protein is CASSERQVPPVGNEQFF. In DNA form, the CDR3 reads TGTGCCAGCAGTGAACGACAGGTCCCCCCCGTGGGCAATGAGCAGTTCTTC.

The chain links TRBV18 to TRBJ1-2; no clear D gene. CDR1 is KGHSH and CDR2 is LQKENI in the germline V gene. Trimming took 5 bases from V and 2 from J, leaving 9 bases between them. The CDR3 loop spans 13 amino acids. Here the CDR3 reads CASSGGRNYGYTF. The DNA for the CDR3 is TGTGCCAGCTCAGGAGGGCGGAACTATGGCTACACCTTC.

V usage is TRBV11-3 and J usage is TRBJ1-1; perhaps TRBD1 as D (6 bases). Per germline, CDR1 SGHNT and CDR2 YENEEA. Deletions cut 8 bases from V and 2 bases from J, with 21 bases between. The CDR3 loop spans 16 amino acids. The CDR3 bases are TGTGCCAGCGCCCCACGCGGGGCGGGGGCTAACACTGAAGCTTTCTTT. Translating it yields CASAPRGAGANTEAFF.

The J gene is TRBJ1-4, the V gene TRBV5-4; D possibly corresponds to TRBD1 (5 bases). The CDR3 spans 16 residues. Per germline, CDR1 SGHNT and CDR2 YYREEE (reference sequence). Trimming pared 0 bases from V and 3 bases from J, leaving 12 bases between. In nucleotides, the CDR3 is TGTGCCAGCAGCTTGGCAGGGTGGCGTGCTAATGAAAAACTGTTTTTT. Translating gives CASSLAGWRANEKLFF.

The gene calls are TRBV5-1 and TRBJ2-7, with 13 bases matching TRBD2. V shed 3 bases, J shed 2 bases, and the junction held 5 bases outside the gene matches. CDR3 length: 16 residues. CDR1 SGHRS and CDR2 YFSETQ come from the germline V gene. CDR3 protein: CASSSRLAGGTYEQYF. The CDR3 DNA reads as TGCGCCAGCAGCTCCCGACTAGCGGGAGGCACCTACGAGCAGTACTTC.

V and J are TRBV19 and TRBJ1-4; D gene uncertain. The CDR3 sequence is 17 residues long. CDR1 LNHDA and CDR2 SQIVND come from the germline V gene (reference sequence). V lost 3 bases to trimming and J lost 6 bases, with 20 bases between them. As DNA, the CDR3 is TGTGCCAGTAGTATCTTCGGACTCGGCATTGGAGATGAAAAACTGTTTTTT. Protein: CASSIFGLGIGDEKLFF.